The 24 T cell receptor beta chains given below trace back to one sample, sequenced in a study of Ad26.COV2.S vaccination and SARS-CoV-2 variants. Regarding treatment: around 19 received Ad26.COV2.S at low or high dose, single or two shots; roughly five received placebo; per-sample allocation not given. After the first vaccine or placebo injection, samples were drawn on day 63. Only in-frame clones appear in the TCRdb table, and some are missing; sequencing was by immunoSEQ multiplex PCR. The repertoire holds roughly 350,000 clones, with 88% as singletons. The material sequenced was peripheral blood, taken in a trial of Ad26.COV2.S vaccine versus placebo. These receptors originate from a person aged 18-60 years who received the Ad26.COV2.S COVID-19 vaccine or a placebo.

The chain uses TRBV19 and TRBJ1-3; no reliable D call. The V gene's germline CDR1 is LNHDA and CDR2 SQIVND (reference sequence). Trimming removed 3 bases at V and 4 bases at J, with 13 bases between. This CDR3 comprises 15 residues. The CDR3 DNA reads TGTGCCAGTAGTATTTATATGGTGGACGGAAACACCATATATTTT. It codes for CASSIYMVDGNTIYF.

This clone was observed a handful of times. The chain links TRBV7-3 to TRBJ2-1; D unresolved. The V end was cut by 2 bases, the J end by 7 bases, with 3 bases between. CDR3 size: 11 residues. Germline CDR1 and CDR2: SGHTA and FQGTGA. In nucleotides, the CDR3 is TGTGCCAGCAGCTTAGGGAATGAGCAGTTCTTC. The encoded protein is CASSLGNEQFF.

Comments on this clone: Germline is not matched at one junction end, which may reflect a read error. This rearrangement joins TRBV5-1 to TRBJ1-6; D is perhaps TRBD1 (6 bases). CDR3 length: 14 amino acids. Germline-derived CDR1 and CDR2 are SGHRS and YFSETQ. The CDR3 DNA follows: TGCGCCTGCAGGGGAGACTATGCCAATTCACCCCTCCACTTT. It is translated as CACRGDYANSPLHF.

The chain recombines TRBV27 with TRBJ2-7; 8 nucleotides align to TRBD1. The CDR3 contains 14 residues. With 1 base clipped from V and 6 bases from J, the junction kept 5 bases outside the gene matches. Germline V lookup: CDR1 MNHEY, CDR2 SMNVEV (reference sequence). For the CDR3, the DNA is TGTGCCAGCAGTTTATTCGGACAGGGCAGCGAGCAGTACTTC. This encodes CASSLFGQGSEQYF.

CDR3 region: CASSIGRNNIQYF. In nucleotides, the CDR3 is TGTGCCAGTAGTATAGGCAGGAATAACATTCAGTACTTC. The rearrangement joins TRBV19 to TRBJ2-4; no definite D call. CDR1 is LNHDA, CDR2 SQIVND, per germline (reference sequence). With 1 base removed from V and 7 bases from J, the gap between germline ends came to 8 bases. This CDR3 comprises 13 residues. The variable domain in full, with the rest retrieved from reference TRBV19 and TRBJ2-4, is DGGITQSPKYLFRKEGQNVTLSCEQNLNHDAMYWYRQDPGQGLRLIYYSQIVNDFQKGDIAEGYSVSREKKESFPLTVTSAQKNPTAFYLCASSIGRNNIQYFGAGTRLSVL.

The rearrangement joins TRBV4-3 to TRBJ1-2, with 8 bases that match TRBD1. V gave up 3 bases and J gave up 6 bases; unmatched junction bases: 18. Germline values: CDR1 LGHNA, CDR2 YSLEER. CDR3 length: 18 residues. CDR3 bases: TGCGCCAGCAGCCACCAACGGGGCGGGACAGGATACCTTAATGGCTACACCTTC. Protein sequence: CASSHQRGGTGYLNGYTF.

For the CDR3, the DNA is TGTGCCAGCAGTGCTAGCGGGAGCTCCTACAATGAGCAGTTCTTC. Its translation is CASSASGSSYNEQFF. The V and J genes are TRBV7-3 and TRBJ2-1, with 10 nucleotides matching TRBD2. This CDR3 spans 15 amino acids. V lost 6 bases to trimming and J lost 0 bases; unmatched junction nucleotides: 2. The germline V gene encodes CDR1 SGHTA and CDR2 FQGTGA.

This clone was detected only a few times. V gene TRBV29-1 combines with J gene TRBJ2-7; TRBD2 agrees at 10 bases. This CDR3 is built from 13 residues. Germline V CDR1 and CDR2: SQVTM, ANQGSEA. J lost 2 bases, V lost 7 bases, and 5 bases had no gene match. The CDR3, as DNA: TGCAGCGGGGCTAGCGGGAGACCCTACGAGCAGTACTTC. Its protein product is CSGASGRPYEQYF.

The chain joins TRBV3-1 (or the pseudogene TRBV3-2) to TRBJ2-3; TRBD2 matches 7 bases. The CDR3 has 12 residues. Germline-derived CDR1 and CDR2 are LGHDT and YNNKEL (reference sequence). With 4 bases clipped from V and 6 bases from J, the junction kept 1 base outside the gene matches. Here the CDR3 reads CASSLLADTQYF. CDR3 DNA sequence: TGTGCCAGCAGCCTACTAGCGGATACGCAGTATTTT.

The rearrangement joins TRBV11-2 to TRBJ2-5, with D tentatively TRBD1 or TRBD2 (5 bases each). Germline values: CDR1 SGHAT, CDR2 FQNNGV. V lost 4 bases to trimming and J lost 1 base, with 19 bases between them. The CDR3 runs 17 residues. CDR3 loop: CASSSRLTGTIQETQYF. The CDR3 DNA sequence: TGTGCCAGCAGCTCCCGTCTCACCGGGACCATCCAAGAGACCCAGTACTTC.

DNA of the CDR3: TGTGCCAGCGGCAACCCCCTAACAGGGGGAGACTCCTACGAGCAGTACTTC. Protein: CASGNPLTGGDSYEQYF. The chain is built from TRBV7-9 and TRBJ2-7; 8 nucleotides agree with TRBD1. The CDR3 covers 17 residues. The ends lost 8 bases at V and 0 bases at J; junction bases unmatched: 15. Germline lookup yields CDR1 SEHNR and CDR2 FQNEAQ (reference sequence).

The chain links TRBV30 to TRBJ2-7; the D is unclear. CDR3 length: 13 residues. Trimming shortened V by 2 bases and J by 2 bases, and 10 bases separated the two germline ends. Germline-derived CDR1 and CDR2 are GTSNPN and SVGIG (reference sequence). The CDR3 sequence: CAWSPSDPYEQYF. The CDR3 bases are TGTGCCTGGAGTCCGTCAGATCCCTACGAGCAGTACTTC. Drawing the rest from reference TRBV30 and TRBJ2-7, the complete variable domain is SQTIHQWPATLVQPVGSPLSLECTVEGTSNPNLYWYRQAAGRGLQLLFYSVGIGQISSEVPQNLSASRPQDRQFILSSKKLLLSDSGFYLCAWSPSDPYEQYFGPGTRLTVT.

The rearrangement joins TRBV24-1 to TRBJ2-7, with 11 bases identical to TRBD1. Germline values: CDR1 KGHDR, CDR2 SFDVKD. The junction had 13 bases not matched to a gene; V was cut back by 2 bases and J by 2 bases. This CDR3 has 19 amino acids. The CDR3 reads CATSDWQLIRTGGTYEQYF. The CDR3, as DNA: TGTGCCACCAGTGATTGGCAATTGATAAGGACAGGGGGCACCTACGAGCAGTACTTC.

The genes are TRBV5-4 and TRBJ2-7; D possibly corresponds to TRBD2 (6 bases). Looked up from germline, CDR1 is SGHNT and CDR2 is YYREEE (reference sequence). The CDR3 covers 16 residues. Trimming cost V 0 bases and J 5 bases, with 18 bases left between them. The CDR3 sequence is CASSLESGRVKNEQYF. The CDR3 nucleotides are TGTGCCAGCAGCTTGGAGAGCGGGCGAGTGAAAAACGAGCAGTACTTC.

As to this clone: Other DNA variants within this sample encode the same CDR3. The chain uses TRBV3-1 (or the pseudogene TRBV3-2) and TRBJ1-2; D uncertain. The germline gives CDR1 LGHDT, CDR2 YNNKEL (reference sequence). V lost 1 base, J lost 7 bases, and 7 bases lay in between. The CDR3 is 12 amino acids. The CDR3 sequence: CASSQVGGGYTF. The CDR3 bases are TGTGCCAGCAGCCAAGTAGGCGGTGGCTACACCTTC.

The chain couples TRBV10-3 to TRBJ2-3; 10 bases are a match to TRBD1. V shed 10 bases and J 4 bases; nucleotides not matched to a gene: 8. The CDR3 contains 14 residues. The germline CDR1 and CDR2 sequences are ENHRY and SYGVKD. This CDR3 is CATRDRGSPDTQYF. CDR3 in DNA: TGTGCCACCCGGGACAGGGGTTCACCAGATACGCAGTATTTT.

The V call is TRBV3-1 (or the pseudogene TRBV3-2), the J call TRBJ2-7; D tentatively reads TRBD1 or TRBD2 (5 bases each). CDR3 length: 15 residues. Trimming removed 4 bases from V and 2 bases from J, with 15 bases in between. Germline values: CDR1 LGHDT, CDR2 YNNKEL (reference sequence). The CDR3 DNA reads TGTGCCAGCAGCCCCGGGGCGGACTCAGCCTACGAGCAGTACTTC. Residues: CASSPGADSAYEQYF.

The CDR3 DNA sequence: TGTGCCATCAGGGATACTTCGGGACAGCAAGAGACCCAGTACTTC. This sequence encodes CAIRDTSGQQETQYF. The chain combines TRBV10-3 with TRBJ2-5; 7 nucleotides agree with TRBD1. The CDR3 extends over 15 amino acids. V lost 6 bases and J lost 2; bases outside the gene matches: 9. Per the germline V gene, CDR1 is ENHRY and CDR2 is SYGVKD.

DNA of the CDR3: TGTGCCAGCAGTTTAAGGGCGGGGGCCTACGAGCAGTACTTC. As protein: CASSLRAGAYEQYF. The chain joins TRBV27 to TRBJ2-7, with TRBD2 matching 7 bases. The CDR3 spans 14 residues. Germline V CDR1 and CDR2: MNHEY, SMNVEV (reference sequence). Trimming cost V 2 bases and J 2 bases; bases outside gene matches: 3.

This rearrangement joins TRBV5-4 to TRBJ2-1; 8 bases are a match to TRBD2. CDR1 SGHNT and CDR2 YYREEE come from the germline V gene (reference sequence). The J segment lost 0 bases and the V segment lost 4 bases, leaving 9 bases of the junction unmatched. The CDR3 has 17 amino acids. CDR3 sequence reads: CASSNPGGGNSYNEQFF. The CDR3 region has the DNA TGTGCCAGCAGCAATCCCGGGGGGGGGAACTCCTACAATGAGCAGTTCTTC.

To note about this clone: Different DNA sequences within this sample yield the same CDR3. This chain joins TRBV29-1 and TRBJ2-7, with 13 bases matching TRBD2. The length of the CDR3 is 15 residues. Germline CDR1 and CDR2: SQVTM and ANQGSEA. The J segment lost 3 bases and the V segment lost 2 bases, leaving 4 bases of the junction unmatched. The CDR3 loop reads CSVERTSGGVYEQYF. CDR3 nucleotide sequence: TGCAGCGTTGAAAGGACTAGCGGGGGTGTCTACGAGCAGTACTTC.

A note on this clone: No DNA is shown, since the ends of the CDR3 on it are uncertain; the CDR3 is the one TCRdb lists. V usage is TRBV21-1 and J usage is TRBJ1-5; TRBD1, the table's D call, was not compared with the DNA. TRBV21-1 is a pseudogene. Ends included, the CDR3 has 16 residues. This CDR3 is CASSKWGGGANQPQHF.

This chain links TRBV29-1 with TRBJ1-5; TRBD1 aligns across 9 bases. This CDR3 has 13 residues. CDR1 is SQVTM, CDR2 ANQGSEA, per germline. Trimming cost V 6 bases and J 7 bases; bases outside gene matches: 7. DNA of the CDR3: TGCAGCGTAAGGACAGGGGCAGGACAGCCCCAGCATTTT. Translating gives CSVRTGAGQPQHF.

The chain links TRBV6-5 to TRBJ1-2; D gene ambiguous. This CDR3 is built from 12 residues. CDR1 and CDR2 from the germline V gene are MNHEY and SVGAGI. Trimming took off 8 bases at V and 0 bases at J, with 7 bases between the two ends. Here the CDR3 reads CASFSPNYGYTF. The CDR3 region has the DNA TGTGCCAGCTTCAGTCCTAACTATGGCTACACCTTC.